The entry that follows covers one T cell receptor (beta chain) sequence. The data were produced by immunoSEQ multiplex PCR, yet TCRdb's version contains in-frame clones alone and is incomplete. The sample shows around 79,000 clones, 75% to 95% of them seen only once. The data belong to a study of OX40 agonist ivuxolimab in advanced cancers. The germline CDR1 and CDR2 sequences are SGHDT and YYEEEE. The ends lost 1 base at V and 5 bases at J; junction bases unmatched: 3. The length of the CDR3 is 15 residues. This receptor was taken from an adult with an advanced solid tumor such as melanoma, head and neck, liver or kidney cancer. Sequencing was performed on CD4+ or CD8+ T cells sorted from blood, taken in a trial of the OX40 agonist ivuxolimab. The chain links TRBV5-6 to TRBJ2-3; 11 nucleotides match TRBD2. The CDR3 sequence: CASSLLAGGGDTQYF. CDR3 coding DNA: TGTGCCAGCAGCTTGTTAGCGGGAGGGGGAGATACGCAGTATTTT.